Listed below are T cell receptor beta chains from one sample, sequenced in a study of OX40 agonist ivuxolimab in advanced cancers. Assay: immunoSEQ multiplex PCR; the TCRdb copy retains only in-frame clones and omits some. The table lists approximately 76,000 clones, around 90% of them singletons, with under 10% in the top ten. The material was CD4+ or CD8+ T cells sorted from blood, obtained in a trial of the OX40 agonist ivuxolimab. These receptors were obtained from an adult with an advanced solid tumor such as melanoma, head and neck, liver or kidney cancer. The CDR3 runs from the conserved cysteine through the conserved F or W. A D gene is named only where the DNA matches it firmly. A row's size may be missing; if present it is once, few, many or a size class.

abundance,j_gene,d_gene,v_gene,CDR3nt,CDR3aa
-,TRBJ2-7,TRBD2,TRBV7-6,TGTGCCAGCAGCCCCGTGGGGAGCGGGGGGACCATCTCCTACGAGCAGTACTTC,CASSPVGSGGTISYEQYF
-,TRBJ2-7,-,TRBV30,TGTGCCTGGAGTGTAGGGGAATCCTACGAGCAGTACTTC,CAWSVGESYEQYF
-,TRBJ1-3,-,TRBV6-6,TGTGCCAGCAGCTCTACCCCCACGGGAAACACCATATATTTT,CASSSTPTGNTIYF
-,TRBJ1-2,-,TRBV4-1,TGCGCCAGCAGCCAAGTGGGGGGCGCCAACTATGGCTACACCTTC,CASSQVGGANYGYTF
-,TRBJ1-2,-,TRBV6-6,TGTGCCAGCACCGGGTCGGGACCTGGGGATGGCTACACCTTC,CASTGSGPGDGYTF
-,TRBJ2-7,TRBD1,TRBV7-9,TGTGCCAGCAGCCCACACAGGGGCGCCTACGAGCAGTACTTC,CASSPHRGAYEQYF
-,TRBJ1-1,-,TRBV2,TGTGCCAGACAGGGCACGGTCGGTGAAGCTTTCTTT,CARQGTVGEAFF
-,TRBJ2-7,-,TRBV5-1,TGCGCCAGCAGCTTGAACACCTGGGAGCAGTACTTC,CASSLNTWEQYF
once,TRBJ1-5,-,TRBV5-4,TGTGCCAGCAGCTCGGACCATCAGCCCCAGCATTTT,CASSSDHQPQHF
-,TRBJ2-7,-,TRBV29-1,TGCAGCGTCGACGACGATTACGAGCAGTACTTC,CSVDDDYEQYF
-,TRBJ2-7,-,TRBV9,TGTGCCAGCAGCCCAAACCGGGGGGACAGCCAGTACTTC,CASSPNRGDSQYF
-,TRBJ1-5,TRBD1,TRBV6-6,TGTGCCAGCAGTTTTGGGACAGGGAAAAGCCAGCCCCAGCATTTT,CASSFGTGKSQPQHF
-,TRBJ2-6,-,TRBV10-3,TGTGCCTCCGAAGGTCGGGGCTCTGGGGCCAACGTCCTGACTTTC,CASEGRGSGANVLTF
-,TRBJ1-5,-,TRBV5-5,TGTGCCAGCAGCTTGGCCCCGGGGAGCAATCAGCCCCAGCATTTT,CASSLAPGSNQPQHF
-,TRBJ2-7,-,TRBV5-6,TGTGCCAGCAGCCCCCCATCGGGGTTCGAGCAGTACTTC,CASSPPSGFEQYF